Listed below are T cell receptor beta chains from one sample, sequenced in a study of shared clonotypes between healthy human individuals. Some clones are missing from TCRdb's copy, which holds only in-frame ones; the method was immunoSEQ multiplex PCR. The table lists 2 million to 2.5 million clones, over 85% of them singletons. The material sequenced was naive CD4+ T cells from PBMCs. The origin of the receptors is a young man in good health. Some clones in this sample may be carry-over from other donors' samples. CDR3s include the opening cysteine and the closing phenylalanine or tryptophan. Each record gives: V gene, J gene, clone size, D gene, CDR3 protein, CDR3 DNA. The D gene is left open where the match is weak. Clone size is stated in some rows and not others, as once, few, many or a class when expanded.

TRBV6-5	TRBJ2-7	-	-	CASRNTNSYEQYF	TGTGCCAGCAGAAACACAAACTCCTACGAGCAGTACTTC
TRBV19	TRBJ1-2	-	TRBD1	CASSETGGILGYGYTF	TGTGCCAGTAGTGAAACAGGGGGCATTCTCGGCTATGGCTACACCTTC
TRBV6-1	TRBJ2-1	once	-	CASRRQTHEQFF	TGTGCCAGCAGGAGACAGACCCATGAGCAGTTCTTC
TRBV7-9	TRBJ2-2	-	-	CASRPGGGFSTGELFF	TGTGCCAGCAGACCCGGAGGGGGGTTCAGCACCGGGGAGCTGTTTTTT
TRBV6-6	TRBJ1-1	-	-	CASTAGVRAFF	TGTGCCAGCACGGCAGGGGTTAGAGCTTTCTTT
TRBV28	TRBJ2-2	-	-	CASIVSTDPTGELFF	TGTGCCAGCATAGTTAGTACAGATCCCACCGGGGAGCTGTTTTTT
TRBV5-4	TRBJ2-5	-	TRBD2	CASRVSGTRDAETQYF	TGTGCCAGCAGAGTCTCCGGGACTAGGGATGCTGAGACCCAGTACTTC
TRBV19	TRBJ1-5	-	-	CASMGAGQPQHF	TGTGCCAGTATGGGGGCAGGACAGCCCCAGCATTTT
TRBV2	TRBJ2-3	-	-	CASSEGPGSTDTQYF	TGTGCCAGCAGTGAAGGACCGGGGAGCACAGATACGCAGTATTTT
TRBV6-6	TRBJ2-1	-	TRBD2	CASSPSLAGNNEQFF	TGTGCCAGCAGCCCCTCTCTAGCGGGGAACAATGAGCAGTTCTTC
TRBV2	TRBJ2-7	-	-	CASSEIGVRLSYEQYF	TGTGCCAGCAGTGAAATAGGGGTAAGATTATCCTACGAGCAGTACTTC
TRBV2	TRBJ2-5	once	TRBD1	CASSRDRGQETQYF	TGTGCCAGCAGCCGGGACAGGGGCCAAGAGACCCAGTACTTC
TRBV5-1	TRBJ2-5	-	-	CASSPRPGQQETQYF	TGCGCCAGCAGCCCCAGACCGGGACAACAAGAGACCCAGTACTTC
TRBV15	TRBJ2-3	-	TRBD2	CATSTRTSGITDTQYF	TGTGCCACCAGCACAAGGACTAGCGGGATCACAGATACGCAGTATTTT
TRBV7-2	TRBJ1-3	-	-	CASSPPEGVGNTIYF	TGTGCCAGCAGCCCTCCCGAAGGGGTTGGAAACACCATATATTTT
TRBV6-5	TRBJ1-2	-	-	CASSYSRGSNYGYTF	TGTGCCAGCAGTTACTCAAGGGGCTCCAACTATGGCTACACCTTC
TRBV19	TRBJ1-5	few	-	CASSIAGSNQPQHF	TGTGCCAGTAGTATCGCAGGGAGCAATCAGCCCCAGCATTTT
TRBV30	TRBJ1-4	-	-	CAWSPEGEKLFF	TGTGCCTGGAGTCCAGAGGGAGAAAAACTGTTTTTT
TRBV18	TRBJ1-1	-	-	CASSPPRGDTEAFF	TGTGCCAGCTCACCACCCCGCGGGGACACTGAAGCTTTCTTT
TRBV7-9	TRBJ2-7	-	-	CASSLGGVTSYEQYF	TGTGCCAGCAGCTTGGGGGGCGTAACCTCCTACGAGCAGTACTTC
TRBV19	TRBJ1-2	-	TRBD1	CASNLGTANYGYTF	TGTGCCAGTAACCTTGGGACAGCGAACTATGGCTACACCTTC
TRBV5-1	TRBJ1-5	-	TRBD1	CASSPDGTGYGNQPQHF	TGCGCCAGCAGCCCGGATGGGACAGGGTATGGCAATCAGCCCCAGCATTTT
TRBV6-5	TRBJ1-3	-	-	CASSKDKAIYF	TGTGCCAGCAGCAAAGACAAGGCCATATATTTT
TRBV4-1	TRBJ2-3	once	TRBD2	CASSQPAPGLGTSTDTQYF	TGCGCCAGCAGCCAACCGGCCCCGGGACTAGGGACTAGCACAGATACGCAGTATTTT
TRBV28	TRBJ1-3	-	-	CASSLNTIPGNTIYF	TGTGCCAGCAGTTTAAACACAATCCCTGGAAACACCATATATTTT
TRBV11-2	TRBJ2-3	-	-	CASSLDRGDTQYF	TGTGCCAGCAGCTTAGATCGGGGGGATACGCAGTATTTT
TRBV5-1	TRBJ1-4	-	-	CASSPPGGTNEKLFF	TGCGCCAGCAGCCCGCCTGGCGGAACTAATGAAAAACTGTTTTTT
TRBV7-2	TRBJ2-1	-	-	CASSLADPLNYNEQFF	TGTGCCAGCAGCTTAGCAGACCCACTCAATTACAATGAGCAGTTCTTC
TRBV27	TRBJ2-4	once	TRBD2	CASRQGLAEGGAKNIQYF	TGTGCCAGCAGACAGGGACTAGCGGAGGGAGGGGCCAAAAACATTCAGTACTTC
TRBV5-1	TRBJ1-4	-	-	CASSRMAVRTNEKLFF	TGCGCCAGCAGTCGGATGGCAGTGAGAACTAATGAAAAACTGTTTTTT